This T cell receptor (beta chain) is from a study of response to subunit inactivated influenza vaccine. V lost 4 bases and J lost 4; bases outside the gene matches: 11. The CDR3 sequence is 15 residues long. CDR1 is SGDLS and CDR2 is YYNGEE in the germline V gene. Study-level points and caveats: The authors proposed limited new T cell recruitment per seasonal influenza vaccination.

Regarding this clonotype: What it binds is not known.

TCRdb reanalysed the RT-PCR reads using MiXCR and keeps one entry per CDR3 protein. The table has 710,000 or so distinct CDR3 sequences, approximately 14% seen once. The clonotype originates from a man in his fifties who received an inactivated influenza vaccine. The chain employs TRBV9 and TRBJ2-7; 7 nucleotides line up with TRBD1. Sequences were derived from PBMCs from blood, sampled 11 to 12 days after vaccination. CDR3 nucleotide sequence: TGTGCCAGCAGCTACGGACAGGCGATTGGGTACGAGCAGTACTTC. It yields the protein CASSYGQAIGYEQYF.